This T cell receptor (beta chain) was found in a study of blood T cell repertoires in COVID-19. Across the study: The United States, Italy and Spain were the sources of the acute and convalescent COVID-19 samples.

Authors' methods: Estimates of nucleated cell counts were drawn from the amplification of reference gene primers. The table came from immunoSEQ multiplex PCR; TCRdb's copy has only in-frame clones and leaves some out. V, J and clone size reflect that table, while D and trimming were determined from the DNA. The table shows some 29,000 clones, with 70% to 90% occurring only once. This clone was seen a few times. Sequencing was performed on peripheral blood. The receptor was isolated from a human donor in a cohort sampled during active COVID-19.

CDR3 nucleotide sequence: TGTGCCACCAGTGATTTTAACAGGGAAACCGGGGAGCTGTTTTTT. It specifies CATSDFNRETGELFF. The rearrangement joins TRBV24-1 to TRBJ2-2; tentatively, D is TRBD1 (6 bases). Germline CDR1 KGHDR, CDR2 SFDVKD. The CDR3 sequence is 15 residues long. The V end was cut by 1 base, the J end by 5 bases, with 10 bases between.